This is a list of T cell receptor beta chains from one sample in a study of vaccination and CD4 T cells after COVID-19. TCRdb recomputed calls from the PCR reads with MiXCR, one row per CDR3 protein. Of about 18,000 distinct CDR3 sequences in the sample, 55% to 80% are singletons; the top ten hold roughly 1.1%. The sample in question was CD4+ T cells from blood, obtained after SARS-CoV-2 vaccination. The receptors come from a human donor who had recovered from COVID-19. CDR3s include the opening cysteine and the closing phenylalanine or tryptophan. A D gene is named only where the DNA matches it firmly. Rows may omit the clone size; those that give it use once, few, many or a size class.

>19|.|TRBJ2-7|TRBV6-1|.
CAVRDRGVFSGTDSYEQYF
TGTGCCGTACGGGATAGGGGGGTATTCAGCGGGACTGACTCCTACGAGCAGTACTTC
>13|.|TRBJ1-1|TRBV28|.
CASSSGQNTEAFF
TGTGCCAGCAGTTCGGGACAGAACACTGAAGCTTTCTTT
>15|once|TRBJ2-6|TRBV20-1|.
CSARGQGTGANVLTF
TGCAGTGCTAGGGGGCAGGGGACCGGGGCCAACGTCCTGACTTTC
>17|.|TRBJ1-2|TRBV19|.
CASSKITGPGDYYGYTF
TGTGCCAGTAGCAAAATAACGGGACCGGGGGACTACTATGGCTACACCTTC
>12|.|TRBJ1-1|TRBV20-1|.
CSASRVYTEAFF
TGCAGTGCTTCCAGGGTGTACACTGAAGCTTTCTTT
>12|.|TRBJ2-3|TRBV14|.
CASSPFLDTQYF
TGTGCCAGCAGCCCCTTTTTGGATACGCAGTATTTT
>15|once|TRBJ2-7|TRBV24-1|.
CATSDQGSRGYEQYF
TGTGCCACCAGTGACCAGGGATCCCGGGGCTACGAGCAGTACTTC
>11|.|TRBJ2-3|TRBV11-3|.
CASSGGGTQYF
TGTGCCAGCAGCGGAGGGGGTACGCAGTATTTT
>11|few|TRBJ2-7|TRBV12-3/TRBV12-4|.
CASSLGYEQYF
TGTGCCAGCAGTTTGGGCTACGAGCAGTACTTC
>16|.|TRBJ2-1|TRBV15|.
CATSRVVDALISGQFF
TGTGCCACCAGCAGAGTTGTGGACGCGCTAATCTCGGGGCAGTTCTTC
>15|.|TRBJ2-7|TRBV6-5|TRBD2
CASSYGPGREYEQYF
TGTGCCAGCAGTTATGGTCCCGGGAGGGAGTACGAGCAGTACTTC
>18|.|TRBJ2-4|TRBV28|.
CASSLATGGGGAKNIQYF
TGTGCCAGCAGTTTAGCAACTGGGGGTGGAGGGGCCAAAAACATTCAGTACTTC
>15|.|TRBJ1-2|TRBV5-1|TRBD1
CASSPGVGAGGGYTF
TGCGCCAGCAGCCCTGGGGTCGGGGCAGGGGGCGGCTACACCTTC
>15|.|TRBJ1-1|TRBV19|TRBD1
CASRDRGHGNTEAFF
TGTGCCAGTAGGGACAGGGGGCACGGGAACACTGAAGCTTTCTTT
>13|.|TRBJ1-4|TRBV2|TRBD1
CASTIDRDEKLFF
TGTGCCAGCACCATCGACAGGGACGAAAAACTGTTTTTT
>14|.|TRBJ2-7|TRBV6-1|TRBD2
CASSVPGTTYEQYF
TGTGCCAGCAGTGTGCCCGGGACTACCTACGAGCAGTACTTC
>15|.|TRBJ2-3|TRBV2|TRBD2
CASSVLLGGADTQYF
TGTGCCAGCAGTGTTCTGCTTGGGGGGGCAGATACGCAGTATTTT
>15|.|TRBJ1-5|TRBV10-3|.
CATGLGTESNQPQHF
TGTGCCACCGGACTCGGGACCGAATCAAATCAGCCCCAGCATTTT
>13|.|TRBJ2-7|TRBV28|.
CASVGAKPYEQYF
TGTGCCAGCGTTGGGGCCAAACCCTACGAGCAGTACTTC
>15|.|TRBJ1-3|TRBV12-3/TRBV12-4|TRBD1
CASSEDRVGGNTIYF
TGTGCCAGCAGTGAAGACAGGGTGGGAGGAAACACCATATATTTT
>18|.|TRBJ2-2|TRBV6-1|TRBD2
CASSARTSGSSNTGELFF
TGTGCCAGCAGTGCACGGACTAGCGGGAGTTCGAACACCGGGGAGCTGTTTTTT
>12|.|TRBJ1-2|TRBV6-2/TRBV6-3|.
CASSSQSYGYTF
TGTGCCAGCAGTTCCCAAAGCTATGGCTACACCTTC
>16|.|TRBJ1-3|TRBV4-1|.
CASSPRQDSSGNTIYF
TGCGCCAGCAGCCCCCGACAGGATAGCTCTGGAAACACCATATATTTT
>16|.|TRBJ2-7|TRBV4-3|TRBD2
CASSPAILAGGDEQYF
TGCGCCAGCAGCCCCGCGATACTAGCGGGAGGGGACGAGCAGTACTTC
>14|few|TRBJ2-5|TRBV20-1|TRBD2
CSSRSGRIQETQYF
TGCAGTAGCCGTAGCGGGAGGATTCAAGAGACCCAGTACTTT
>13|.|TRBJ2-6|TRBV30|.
CGGDEAGANVLTF
TGTGGGGGCGACGAAGCTGGGGCCAACGTCCTGACTTTC
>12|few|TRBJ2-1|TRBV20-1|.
CSAIPRANEQFF
TGCAGTGCTATTCCAAGGGCGAATGAGCAGTTCTTC
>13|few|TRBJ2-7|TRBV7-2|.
CASSEAGSYEQYF
TGTGCCAGCAGCGAAGCAGGGTCCTACGAGCAGTACTTC
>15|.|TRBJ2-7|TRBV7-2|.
CASSPPGGTPDRQYF
TGTGCCAGCAGCCCGCCTGGGGGGACACCTGATCGGCAGTACTTC
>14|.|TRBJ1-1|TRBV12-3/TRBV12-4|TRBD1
CASTATGPGTEAFF
TGTGCCAGCACGGCGACAGGGCCCGGCACTGAAGCTTTCTTT
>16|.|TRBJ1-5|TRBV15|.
CATSRVLGTRNQPQHF
TGTGCCACCAGCAGAGTTTTAGGGACAAGAAATCAGCCCCAGCATTTT
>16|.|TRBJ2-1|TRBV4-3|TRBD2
CASSQAASGTNREQFF
TGCGCCAGCAGCCAAGCGGCTAGCGGGACCAACAGGGAGCAGTTCTTC
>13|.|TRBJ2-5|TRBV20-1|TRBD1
CSASWDRQETQYF
TGCAGTGCTAGTTGGGACAGACAGGAGACCCAGTACTTC
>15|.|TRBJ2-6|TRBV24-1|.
CATSDFRSGANVLTF
TGTGCCACCAGTGATTTCAGGTCTGGGGCCAACGTCCTGACTTTC
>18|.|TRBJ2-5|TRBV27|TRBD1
CASSLGDRGFLHLETQYF
TGTGCCAGCAGTTTAGGAGACAGGGGGTTTTTGCATTTGGAGACCCAGTACTTC
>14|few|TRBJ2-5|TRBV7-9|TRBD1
CASSRRTGIETQYF
TGTGCCAGCAGCAGACGGACAGGGATAGAGACCCAGTACTTC
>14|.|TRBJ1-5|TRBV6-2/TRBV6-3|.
CASEIGGSNQPQHF
TGTGCCAGCGAGATCGGGGGGAGCAATCAGCCCCAGCATTTT
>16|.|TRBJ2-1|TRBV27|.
CASSLYGFSSYNEQFF
TGTGCCAGCAGTTTGTACGGATTCAGCTCCTACAATGAGCAGTTCTTC
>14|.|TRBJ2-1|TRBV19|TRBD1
CASSRDREYNEQFF
TGTGCCAGTAGTAGAGACAGGGAGTACAATGAGCAGTTCTTC
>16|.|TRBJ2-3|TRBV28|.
CASSLRELAGPDTQYF
TGTGCCAGCAGTTTACGAGAACTAGCAGGGCCAGATACGCAGTATTTT
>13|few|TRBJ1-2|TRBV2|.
CASSEVRVEGYTF
TGTGCCAGCAGTGAGGTTAGGGTTGAAGGCTACACCTTC
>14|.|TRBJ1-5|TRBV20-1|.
CSARDLRSGQPQHF
TGCAGTGCTAGAGATCTGAGGAGTGGACAGCCCCAGCATTTT
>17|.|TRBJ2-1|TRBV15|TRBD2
CATSRTTSGRTNNEQFF
TGTGCCACCAGCAGGACCACTAGCGGGAGGACCAACAATGAGCAGTTCTTC
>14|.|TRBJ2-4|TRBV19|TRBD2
CATRLAGPRNIQYF
TGTGCCACCAGACTAGCGGGCCCTAGGAACATTCAGTACTTC
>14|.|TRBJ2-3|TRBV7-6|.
CATQTSSGADTQYF
TGTGCCACCCAGACTTCATCCGGGGCAGATACGCAGTATTTT
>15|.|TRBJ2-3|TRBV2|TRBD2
CASNVGLAGKDGQYF
TGTGCCAGCAACGTTGGACTAGCGGGAAAGGATGGGCAGTATTTT
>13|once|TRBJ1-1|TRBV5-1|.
CASSLNLNTEAFF
TGCGCCAGCAGCTTGAATCTGAACACTGAAGCTTTCTTT
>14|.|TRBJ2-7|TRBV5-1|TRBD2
CASSSGVAGYEQYF
TGCGCCAGCAGCTCTGGGGTAGCGGGGTACGAGCAGTACTTC
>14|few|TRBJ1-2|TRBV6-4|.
CASSPRGGNYGYTF
TGTGCCAGCAGCCCCCGAGGGGGGAACTATGGCTACACCTTC
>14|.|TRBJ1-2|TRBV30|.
CAWSAGQSVYGYTF
TGTGCCTGGAGTGCCGGACAGTCCGTCTATGGCTACACCTTC